The rows below give T cell receptor beta chains drawn from one sample of a study of T cells in Graves' hyperthyroidism and ophthalmopathy. TCRdb independently ran MiXCR on the multiplex PCR reads; one entry per CDR3 protein. The sample consists of 300,000 or so distinct CDR3 sequences, 16% of them appearing once. What was sequenced was blood. All receptors derive from a man younger than 40 with Graves' hyperthyroidism. Each CDR3 is given with its conserved first and last residue. The D gene is left open where the match is weak. Clone size is not always given. Where it is, it says once, few, many or a class for expanded clones.

size,J,D,V,CDR3,DNA
NA,TRBJ2-1,NA,TRBV20-1,CSASGDANEQFF,TGCAGTGCTAGTGGGGACGCCAATGAGCAGTTCTTC
NA,TRBJ1-5,NA,TRBV19,CASTDSFNQPQHF,TGTGCCAGTACGGACAGTTTCAATCAGCCCCAGCATTTT
few,TRBJ2-6,NA,TRBV20-1,CSASPYSGANVLTF,TGCAGTGCTAGCCCATACTCTGGGGCCAACGTCCTGACTTTC
NA,TRBJ1-2,NA,TRBV5-1,CASSLVAAYGYTF,TGCGCCAGCAGCTTGGTGGCAGCTTATGGCTACACCTTC
few,TRBJ2-1,NA,TRBV10-3,CAIRTGLYNEQFF,TGTGCCATCAGAACAGGGTTATACAATGAGCAGTTCTTC
NA,TRBJ2-7,NA,TRBV20-1,CSARDHRERREQYF,TGCAGTGCTAGAGATCACCGGGAGCGGCGCGAGCAGTACTTC
many,TRBJ2-3,NA,TRBV7-2,CASGVLLTDTQYF,TGTGCCAGCGGAGTCCTACTCACAGATACGCAGTATTTT
many,TRBJ2-4,NA,TRBV28,CASSLGETKNIQYF,TGTGCCAGCAGTTTAGGGGAAACCAAAAACATTCAGTACTTC
many,TRBJ2-1,TRBD2,TRBV3-1,CASSPGHYASGVYNEQFF,TGTGCCAGCAGCCCCGGACATTATGCTAGCGGGGTCTACAATGAGCAGTTCTTC
many,TRBJ2-1,TRBD2,TRBV12-3/TRBV12-4,CASSLVAAGVGGSYNEQFF,TGTGCCAGCAGTTTAGTGGCCGCGGGAGTTGGCGGCTCCTACAATGAGCAGTTCTTC
NA,TRBJ2-7,NA,TRBV29-1,CSGGETDEQYF,TGCAGCGGGGGTGAGACGGACGAGCAGTACTTC
NA,TRBJ1-5,TRBD1,TRBV19,CASSETGTRNQPQHF,TGTGCCAGTAGTGAGACAGGGACCCGCAATCAGCCCCAGCATTTT
NA,TRBJ2-5,NA,TRBV25-1,CASSAPGETQYF,TGTGCCAGCAGTGCCCCGGGGGAGACCCAGTACTTC
many,TRBJ2-5,TRBD2,TRBV2,CASTLSGRRETQYF,TGTGCCAGCACCCTTAGCGGGAGGAGGGAGACCCAGTACTTC
few,TRBJ1-6,NA,TRBV5-4,CASSSGGGRSPLHF,TGTGCCAGCAGCTCGGGGGGGGGGAGATCACCCCTCCACTTT
NA,TRBJ2-7,NA,TRBV5-6,CASSLGWRDGGEQYF,TGTGCCAGCAGCTTGGGATGGCGGGATGGTGGGGAGCAGTACTTC
few,TRBJ2-2,NA,TRBV2,CASHPEQSTGELFF,TGTGCCAGCCATCCGGAGCAAAGCACCGGGGAGCTGTTTTTT
many,TRBJ1-5,NA,TRBV6-1,CASRREVWQPQHF,TGTGCCAGCAGGCGGGAAGTTTGGCAGCCCCAGCATTTT
many,TRBJ2-1,NA,TRBV27,CASSLSPTRKRNNEQFF,TGTGCCAGCAGTTTATCCCCGACTAGGAAGCGCAACAATGAGCAGTTCTTC
NA,TRBJ2-3,TRBD2,TRBV3-1,CASSQGGRGTDTQYF,TGTGCCAGCAGCCAGGGAGGGAGAGGCACAGATACGCAGTATTTT
many,TRBJ2-3,NA,TRBV7-9,CASIQSGSTDTQYF,TGTGCCAGCATCCAAAGCGGGAGCACAGATACGCAGTATTTT
few,TRBJ1-4,NA,TRBV20-1,CSARDQTDEKLFF,TGCAGTGCTAGAGATCAAACTGACGAAAAACTGTTTTTT
many,TRBJ1-2,TRBD1,TRBV20-1,CSARDRPNYGYTF,TGCAGTGCAAGGGACAGACCTAACTATGGCTACACCTTC
few,TRBJ2-1,NA,TRBV24-1,CATSDSRAGAYNEQFF,TGTGCCACCAGTGATTCCAGGGCAGGGGCCTACAATGAGCAGTTCTTC
many,TRBJ2-7,NA,TRBV6-2/TRBV6-3,CASSLERASSYEQYF,TGTGCCAGCAGTTTGGAGCGGGCGAGCTCCTACGAGCAGTACTTC
many,TRBJ2-5,TRBD1,TRBV27,CASSTDRGKYQETQYF,TGTGCCAGCAGTACAGACAGGGGGAAGTACCAAGAGACCCAGTACTTC
many,TRBJ2-3,NA,TRBV7-9,CASSLLGSWSDTQYF,TGTGCCAGCAGCTTACTCGGGAGTTGGTCAGATACGCAGTATTTT